The entry below describes one T cell receptor (beta chain). Its antigen is undetermined. These data come from a study of T cells in Graves' hyperthyroidism and ophthalmopathy. Study-level results: The blood repertoire included most of the expanded thyroid clonotypes above 0.001.

Authors of the study amplified TCR beta CDR3 regions from RNA transcripts. An initial round of RT-PCR targeting the TCR CDR3 relied on the HTBI primer set. TCRdb re-called the multiplex PCR reads with MiXCR, one entry per CDR3 protein. The sample holds about 500,000 distinct CDR3 sequences, over 35% seen once. This CDR3 is 16 amino acids long. Trimming took 0 bases from V and 4 from J, leaving 13 bases between them. Germline values: CDR1 LGHNA, CDR2 YSLEER. The clonotype was recovered from an adult woman with Graves' disease, either hyperthyroidism or ophthalmopathy (not recorded which). The sequencing input was peripheral blood or thyroid tissue (not recorded which). The chain couples TRBV4-3 to TRBJ1-3; weak D call: TRBD1 (6 bases). The CDR3 nucleotides read TGCGCCAGCAGCCAAGATCAGCTAGGGGGAGGAAACACCATATATTTT. Amino acids: CASSQDQLGGGNTIYF.